Listed below are T cell receptor beta chains from one sample, sequenced in a study of cytomegalovirus exposure and HLA in healthy donors. The assay was immunoSEQ multiplex PCR, and TCRdb's table has in-frame clones only and misses some. The repertoire consists of about 140,000 clones, with 60% to 85% occurring once and the leading ten covering approximately 7%. The sample comprised PBMCs. The source is a man in his forties in good health and CMV-seropositive. CDR3s include the opening cysteine and the closing phenylalanine or tryptophan. D genes are given only for firm matches. Not all rows give a size; the values are once, few, many and, for expanded clones, a class.

v_gene	d_gene	abundance	j_gene	CDR3aa	CDR3nt
TRBV28	TRBD1	NA	TRBJ2-7	CASSFSFRGRGNEQYF	TGTGCCAGCAGTTTCTCCTTTCGTGGCAGGGGGAATGAGCAGTACTTC
TRBV4-3	NA	NA	TRBJ1-3	CASSQDTNSGNTIYF	TGCGCCAGCAGCCAAGACACAAACTCTGGAAACACCATATATTTT
TRBV4-2	NA	NA	TRBJ2-5	CASSQDKGNRETQYF	TGTGCCAGCAGCCAAGATAAGGGGAATCGAGAGACCCAGTACTTC
TRBV28	NA	NA	TRBJ1-2	CASSTMVVNYGYTF	TGTGCCAGCAGTACAATGGTGGTTAACTATGGCTACACCTTC
TRBV12-5	TRBD1	NA	TRBJ2-6	CASGLLQGWGANVLTF	TGTGCTAGTGGTTTGTTACAGGGGTGGGGGGCCAACGTCCTGACTTTC
TRBV4-2	TRBD2	NA	TRBJ2-7	CASSQDPAGLASSYEQYF	TGTGCCAGCAGCCAAGATCCGGCGGGACTAGCGAGCTCCTACGAGCAGTACTTC
TRBV12-5	NA	NA	TRBJ1-1	CASGSNGGTEAFF	TGTGCTAGTGGCTCCAACGGGGGCACTGAAGCTTTCTTT
TRBV18	NA	NA	TRBJ1-1	CASSPPGMGAFF	TGTGCCAGCTCACCCCCAGGTATGGGAGCTTTCTTT
TRBV5-1	TRBD2	NA	TRBJ2-1	CASSLELAGGGNEQFF	TGCGCCAGCAGCTTGGAGCTAGCGGGAGGGGGCAATGAGCAGTTCTTC
TRBV7-2	TRBD1	once	TRBJ2-2	CASSSTLTGQGTTGELFF	TGTGCCAGCAGCTCTACTCTCACGGGACAGGGTACCACCGGGGAGCTGTTTTTT
TRBV7-9	NA	NA	TRBJ2-7	CASSQNPYEQYF	TGTGCCAGTTCACAGAATCCCTACGAGCAGTACTTC
TRBV5-5	NA	NA	TRBJ2-2	CASSSYTGELFF	TGTGCCAGCAGCTCCTACACCGGGGAGCTGTTTTTT
TRBV7-2	NA	NA	TRBJ2-1	CASSSVGNEQFF	TGTGCCAGCAGCTCAGTTGGCAATGAGCAGTTCTTC
TRBV4-1	NA	NA	TRBJ1-2	CASSLDLDSYGGYTF	TGCGCCAGCAGCCTAGATTTAGACAGCTATGGAGGCTACACCTTC
TRBV14	NA	NA	TRBJ2-5	CASSQDHGLGETQYF	TGTGCCAGCAGCCAAGACCACGGACTGGGAGAGACCCAGTACTTC
TRBV6-5	TRBD1	NA	TRBJ1-5	CASRGTGPNQPQHF	TGTGCCAGCAGGGGGACAGGCCCCAATCAGCCCCAGCATTTT
TRBV18	TRBD1	NA	TRBJ1-2	CASSFPGGANGCTF	TGTGCCAGCTCATTCCCAGGGGGCGCAAATGGCTGCACCTTC
TRBV6-5	NA	NA	TRBJ2-7	CASSYSRDGQSYEQYF	TGTGCCAGCAGTTACTCGCGGGACGGCCAATCCTACGAGCAGTACTTC
TRBV2	NA	few	TRBJ2-3	CASSPQGSGTDTQYF	TGTGCCAGCAGCCCACAGGGTTCAGGCACAGATACGCAGTATTTT
TRBV25-1	TRBD1	NA	TRBJ1-1	CASSLGDRAAFF	TGTGCCAGCAGTTTAGGCGACAGGGCCGCTTTCTTT
TRBV20-1	NA	NA	TRBJ2-3	CSAGRDTQYF	TGCAGTGCCGGGAGAGATACGCAGTATTTT
TRBV7-2	TRBD1	NA	TRBJ1-1	CASSLAVGLGQAFSRNTEAFF	TGTGCCAGCAGCTTAGCGGTTGGTCTTGGACAGGCCTTTAGTAGGAACACTGAAGCTTTCTTT
TRBV5-4	TRBD2	NA	TRBJ2-1	CASSPRREVNEQFF	TGTGCCAGCAGCCCCCGGCGGGAGGTCAATGAGCAGTTCTTC
TRBV6-6	TRBD1	NA	TRBJ1-5	CASERDSANQPQHF	TGTGCCAGCGAGAGGGACAGCGCAAATCAGCCCCAGCATTTT
TRBV29-1	TRBD1	NA	TRBJ2-7	CSVEAPPGGTAFRYEQYF	TGCAGCGTTGAAGCTCCCCCTGGTGGGACAGCCTTCCGCTACGAGCAGTACTTC
TRBV28	NA	NA	TRBJ2-4	CASSLSQGRLAKNIQYF	TGTGCCAGCAGTTTATCCCAGGGAAGACTAGCCAAAAACATTCAGTACTTC
TRBV5-1	NA	NA	TRBJ1-1	CASSSTQTGEAFF	TGCGCCAGCAGCTCGACCCAGACAGGTGAAGCTTTCTTT
TRBV7-7	TRBD1	NA	TRBJ2-7	CASSLALTGGTGPSYEQYF	TGTGCTAGCAGCTTAGCGCTAACTGGGGGGACAGGGCCATCCTACGAGCAGTACTTC
TRBV7-2	NA	NA	TRBJ2-7	CASSLLAIYEQYF	TGTGCCAGCAGCTTGCTAGCAATATACGAGCAGTACTTC